This section outlines one T cell receptor (beta chain) sequence together with its context. The sample originates from a study of cytomegalovirus exposure and HLA in healthy donors. PCR involved 60 Vbeta and 13 Jbeta primers. The method was immunoSEQ multiplex PCR; TCRdb's version includes in-frame clones alone and lacks a portion of them. This sample has 150,000 to 250,000 clones, with 82% found just once. The CDR3 spans 15 residues. V dropped 6 bases and J dropped 0; count of bases not matched to a gene: 6. Germline lookup yields CDR1 SNHLY and CDR2 FYNNEI. This chain joins TRBV2 and TRBJ1-1; TRBD1 matches at 8 bases. Input material: PBMCs. The TCR comes from a boy between 2 and 10 years old in good health and CMV-seronegative. The CDR3 bases are TGTGCCAGCAGATCCCCAGGGGGCCTGAACACTGAAGCTTTCTTT. This codes for CASRSPGGLNTEAFF.